The T cell receptor (beta chain) described here comes from a study of T cell responses to AZD1222 COVID-19 vaccine. Whole-study findings and limits: Repertoires in all cases were sampled only once the peak T cell response had passed.

Measured with immunoSEQ multiplex PCR; TCRdb has only the in-frame clones, and not every one. This table has over 95,000 clones, around nine tenths appearing once. The length of the CDR3 is 17 residues. The germline V gene encodes CDR1 SGDLS and CDR2 YYNGEE. Trimming removed 0 bases from V and 6 bases from J; junction bases left unmatched: 11. On this clone: Its matching antigen is unknown.

The sample consisted of peripheral blood, taken 28 days after the second AZD1222 dose. This receptor was obtained from an adult who received the AZD1222 COVID-19 vaccine. The chain carries TRBV9 and TRBJ1-4; 7 nucleotides align to TRBD1. CDR3 sequence (DNA): TGTGCCAGCAGCGTAGAGGCCGTACAGGGGCCTGATGAAAAACTGTTTTTT. Its protein is CASSVEAVQGPDEKLFF.